This T cell receptor beta chain was obtained from a study of early T cells in non-severe SARS-CoV-2 infection. The germline V gene encodes CDR1 SGHNT and CDR2 YYREEE (reference sequence). V gave up 4 bases and J gave up 5 bases, with 18 bases separating them. This CDR3 spans 15 amino acids. TCRdb ran MiXCR on the 5' RACE reads and lists one entry per CDR3 protein. This table has about 60,000 distinct CDR3 sequences, around 12% appearing once. This clonotype was seen a few times. This receptor was identified in an adult who was a healthcare worker with PCR-confirmed SARS-CoV-2 infection or an uninfected control (not recorded which). The gene calls are TRBV5-4 and TRBJ1-2; D not resolved. The sample consisted of whole blood. The CDR3 nucleotides are TGTGCCAGCAGCCCCCGAGGGTATCGAGGATATGGCTACACCTTC. The encoded protein is CASSPRGYRGYGYTF.